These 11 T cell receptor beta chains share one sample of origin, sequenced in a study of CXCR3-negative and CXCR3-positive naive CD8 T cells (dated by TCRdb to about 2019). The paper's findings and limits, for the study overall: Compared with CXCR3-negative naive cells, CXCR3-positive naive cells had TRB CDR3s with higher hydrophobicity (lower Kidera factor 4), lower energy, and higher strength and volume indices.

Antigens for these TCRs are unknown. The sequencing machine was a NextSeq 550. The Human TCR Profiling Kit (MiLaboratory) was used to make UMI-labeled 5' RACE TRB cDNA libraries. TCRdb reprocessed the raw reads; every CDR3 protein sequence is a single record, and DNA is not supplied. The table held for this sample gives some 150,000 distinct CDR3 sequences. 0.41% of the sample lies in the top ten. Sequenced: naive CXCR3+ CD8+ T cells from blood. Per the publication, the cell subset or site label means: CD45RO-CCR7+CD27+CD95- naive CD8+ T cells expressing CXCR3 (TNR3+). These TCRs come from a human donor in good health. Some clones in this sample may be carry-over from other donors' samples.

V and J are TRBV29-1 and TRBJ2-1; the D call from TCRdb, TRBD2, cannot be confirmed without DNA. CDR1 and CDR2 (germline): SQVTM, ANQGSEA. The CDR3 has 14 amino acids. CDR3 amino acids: CSVPPGLGYNEQFF.

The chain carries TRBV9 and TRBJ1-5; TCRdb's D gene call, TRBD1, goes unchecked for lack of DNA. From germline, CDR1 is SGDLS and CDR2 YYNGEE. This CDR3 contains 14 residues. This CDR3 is CASSAGTGYQPQHF.

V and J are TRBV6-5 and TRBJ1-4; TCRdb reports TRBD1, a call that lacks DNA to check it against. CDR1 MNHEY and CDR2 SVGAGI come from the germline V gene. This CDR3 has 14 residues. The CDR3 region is CASSQGTGQEKLFF.

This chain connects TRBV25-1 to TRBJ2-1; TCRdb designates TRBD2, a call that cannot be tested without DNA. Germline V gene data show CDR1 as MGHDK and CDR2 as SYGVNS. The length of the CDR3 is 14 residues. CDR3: CASSASGRANEQFF.

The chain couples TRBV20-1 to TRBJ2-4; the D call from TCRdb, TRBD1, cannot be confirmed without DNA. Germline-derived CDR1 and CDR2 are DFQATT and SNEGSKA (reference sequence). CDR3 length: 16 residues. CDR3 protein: CSARGTGTNRGVIQYF.

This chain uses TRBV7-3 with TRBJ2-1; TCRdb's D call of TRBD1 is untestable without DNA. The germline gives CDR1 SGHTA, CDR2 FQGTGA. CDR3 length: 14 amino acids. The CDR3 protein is CASSLPGTYNEQFF. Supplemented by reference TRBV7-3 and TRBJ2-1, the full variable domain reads GAGVSQTPSNKVTEKGKYVELRCDPISGHTALYWYRQSLGQGPEFLIYFQGTGAADDSGLPNDRFFAVRPEGSVSTLKIQRTERGDSAVYLCASSLPGTYNEQFFGPGTRLTVL.

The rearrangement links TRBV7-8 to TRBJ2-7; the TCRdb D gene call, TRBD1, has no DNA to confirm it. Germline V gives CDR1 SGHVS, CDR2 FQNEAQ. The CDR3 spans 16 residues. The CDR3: CASSIRGRGFPYEQYF.

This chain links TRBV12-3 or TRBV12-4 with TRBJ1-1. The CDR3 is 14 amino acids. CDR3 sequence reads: CASASSGLPAEAFF.

The CDR3 sequence: CSVLAVTGELFF. The V gene is TRBV29-1, the J gene TRBJ2-2; TCRdb returns TRBD2, unconfirmable since there is no DNA. Germline-derived CDR1 and CDR2 are SQVTM and ANQGSEA. CDR3 size: 12 residues.

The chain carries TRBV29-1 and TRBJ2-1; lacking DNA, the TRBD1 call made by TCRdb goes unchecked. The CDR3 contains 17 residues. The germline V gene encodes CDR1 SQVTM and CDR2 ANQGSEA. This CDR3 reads CSVEAPLWGNSVNEQFF.

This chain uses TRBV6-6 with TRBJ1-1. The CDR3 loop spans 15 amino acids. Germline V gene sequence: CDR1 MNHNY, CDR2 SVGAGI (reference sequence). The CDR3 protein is CASSYSFRVGTEAFF.